Each of the 23 T cell receptor beta chains below was sequenced from the same sample in a study of T-cell memory formation after mild COVID-19. TCRdb re-called the 5' RACE reads with MiXCR, one entry per CDR3 protein. This sample has 90,000 to 130,000 distinct CDR3 sequences; roughly a sixth occur once, and the top ten carry 5% to 7%. The sample was PBMCs or a T cell subset sorted from them (not recorded which). These receptors were taken from a man in his late teens or twenties who had mild COVID-19 (a few samples of this study predate the infection). Cell type and time point are not known.

This clonotype has a handful of counts. The chain uses TRBV6-2 or TRBV6-3 and TRBJ1-1, with unresolved D. The CDR3 length is 12 residues. The germline CDR1 and CDR2 sequences are MNHEY and SVGEGT. With 3 bases removed from V and 4 bases from J, the gap between germline ends came to 6 bases. The CDR3 region is CASSYWGTEAFF. The CDR3 nucleotides are TGTGCCAGCAGTTATTGGGGCACTGAAGCTTTCTTT.

This clonotype has at least ten counts. The chain carries TRBV5-1 and TRBJ2-1; D is undetermined. The V end was cut by 0 bases, the J end by 0 bases, with 4 bases between. The V gene's germline CDR1 is SGHRS and CDR2 YFSETQ. There are 14 residues in the CDR3. The CDR3 nucleotides are TGCGCCAGCAGCTTGGAGGGCTCCTACAATGAGCAGTTCTTC. This gives the protein CASSLEGSYNEQFF.

V gene TRBV5-8 combines with J gene TRBJ2-3; 7 bases line up with TRBD1. J was trimmed by 7 bases and V by 4 bases; bases with no gene match: 9. Germline V gives CDR1 SGHTS, CDR2 YDEGEE. This CDR3 has 14 residues. This chain's CDR3 is CASSLGQLAHTQYF. CDR3 coding DNA: TGTGCCAGCAGCCTGGGACAGCTAGCTCATACGCAGTATTTT.

The chain uses TRBV7-3 and TRBJ2-5, with D possibly being TRBD2 (7 bases). Trimming left V 5 bases short and J 4 bases short, with 14 bases between. The CDR3 is 14 residues long. Looked up from germline, CDR1 is SGHTA and CDR2 is FQGTGA. CDR3 nucleotides: TGTGCCAGCAGCAAAGGGGGGGGCACAGAGACCCAGTACTTC. Translation gives CASSKGGGTETQYF.

The chain links TRBV11-3 to TRBJ2-1; tentative D call: TRBD1 (5 bases). The V gene lost 0 bases and the J gene lost 15 bases, with 12 bases spanning the gap. Germline lookup yields CDR1 SGHNT and CDR2 YENEEA. The CDR3 spans 12 residues. The CDR3 spells CASSLDGRAVFF. The CDR3 bases are TGTGCCAGCAGCTTAGATGGCAGGGCGGTGTTCTTC.

The chain has TRBV4-3 and TRBJ1-5, with D uncertain. V gave up 4 bases and J gave up 5 bases, with 12 bases separating them. This CDR3 has 14 residues. CDR1 is LGHNA, CDR2 YSLEER, per germline. The CDR3 nucleotides read TGCGCCAGCAGCCTCTCCCGGGGAGATCAGCCCCAGCATTTT. Protein product: CASSLSRGDQPQHF.

The chain links TRBV20-1 to TRBJ2-7; D is perhaps TRBD1 (6 bases). V lost 3 bases and J 4 bases, leaving 10 bases between the germline ends. The CDR3 runs to 12 residues. CDR1 is DFQATT and CDR2 is SNEGSKA in the germline V gene (reference sequence). The CDR3 region has the DNA TGCAGTGCTAGCCCCGACAGGTACGAGCAGTACGTC. Translated: CSASPDRYEQYV.

V is TRBV7-9 and J is TRBJ2-7; TRBD1 might be the D (6 bases). Per the germline V gene, CDR1 is SEHNR and CDR2 is FQNEAQ (reference sequence). The V gene lost 3 bases and the J gene lost 3 bases, with 9 bases spanning the gap. CDR3 length: 13 residues. CDR3 amino acids: CASSFRGGYEQYF. DNA of the CDR3: TGTGCCAGCAGCTTCAGGGGTGGCTACGAGCAGTACTTC.

This clonotype appeared a few times. The V call is TRBV9, the J call TRBJ1-3; 7 bases line up with TRBD1. The CDR3 is 15 amino acids. With V trimmed by 3 bases and J by 0 bases, 3 bases remained unmatched. The germline CDR1 and CDR2 sequences are SGDLS and YYNGEE. The CDR3 coding sequence is TGTGCCAGCAGCGCGGGACAGAGCTCTGGAAACACCATATATTTT. The encoded protein is CASSAGQSSGNTIYF.

DNA for the CDR3: TGTGCCAGCAGCCCAGCGGACAGGTTCTATGGCTACACCTTC. Protein: CASSPADRFYGYTF. The chain recombines TRBV14 with TRBJ1-2, with 7 bases lining up with TRBD1. With V trimmed by 4 bases and J by 4 bases, 6 bases remained unmatched. This CDR3 has 14 residues. CDR1 and CDR2 (germline): SGHDN, FVKESK.

V is TRBV18 and J is TRBJ1-5, with 8 bases matching TRBD1. V dropped 3 bases and J dropped 5; count of bases not matched to a gene: 3. Germline CDR1 KGHSH, CDR2 LQKENI. The CDR3 is 14 amino acids. This CDR3 is CASSPSGGDQPQHF. As DNA, the CDR3 is TGTGCCAGCTCACCGTCAGGGGGCGATCAGCCCCAGCATTTT.

V usage is TRBV20-1 and J usage is TRBJ2-3; 10 bases are shared with TRBD2. Germline CDR1 and CDR2: DFQATT and SNEGSKA (reference sequence). There are 14 residues in the CDR3. With V trimmed by 5 bases and J by 4 bases, 6 bases remained unmatched. The CDR3 DNA follows: TGCAGTGCTCCCCCCAGCGGGGGGGCAGATACGCAGTATTTT. The encoded protein is CSAPPSGGADTQYF.

This chain connects TRBV10-2 to TRBJ2-3, with TRBD1 matching 9 bases. Unmatched junction bases numbered 1, after V lost 7 bases and J lost 2 bases. The CDR3 contains 13 residues. Per the germline V gene, CDR1 is WSHSY and CDR2 is SAAADI. DNA for the CDR3: TGCGCCAGCAACAGGGGGCCCACAGATACGCAGTATTTT. Its protein product is CASNRGPTDTQYF.

This clonotype was recorded a few times. The chain is built from TRBV7-9 and TRBJ1-1; D not certain. V shed 4 bases and J shed 0 bases, with 9 bases lying between them. CDR1 SEHNR and CDR2 FQNEAQ come from the germline V gene (reference sequence). CDR3 length equals 14 residues. The CDR3 spells CASSSGALNTEAFF. In DNA form, the CDR3 reads TGTGCCAGCAGCTCGGGAGCCTTGAACACTGAAGCTTTCTTT.

This clonotype was counted at least ten times. This chain joins TRBV6-5 and TRBJ2-7, with D hard to call. The V and J ends lost 6 bases and 0 bases respectively, with 15 bases between them. CDR3 length: 15 amino acids. Germline V gene lookup returns CDR1 MNHEY and CDR2 SVGAGI. DNA of the CDR3: TGTGCCAGCAGAACCATAGGACGGTACTCCTACGAGCAGTACTTC. Translated, it gives CASRTIGRYSYEQYF.

Only a few counts were recorded for this clonotype. The junction shows a germline mismatch at one end, possibly a read error. The chain employs TRBV28 and TRBJ2-3, with TRBD1 identical over 8 bases. Germline V gene data show CDR1 as MDHEN and CDR2 as SYDVKM. The CDR3 has 12 amino acids. CDR3 in DNA: TGTGCCAGCAGTTTGGGGGGAGGACAGGGTAATTTT. Its protein product is CASSLGGGQGNF. The full variable domain, in which reference TRBV28 and TRBJ2-3 provide the parts outside the CDR3, is DVKVTQSSRYLVKRTGEKVFLECVQDMDHENMFWYRQDPGLGLRLIYFSYDVKMKEKGDIPEGYSVSREKKERFSLILESASTNQTSMYLCASSLGGGQGNFGPGTRLTVL.

The chain uses TRBV7-2 and TRBJ2-5; 9 bases map to TRBD2. J lost 4 bases, V lost 7 bases, and 4 bases had no gene match. Looked up from germline, CDR1 is SGHTA and CDR2 is FQGNSA. This CDR3 is 13 amino acids long. The CDR3 spells CASKVAGAETQYF. The CDR3 DNA reads as TGTGCCAGCAAGGTAGCGGGGGCAGAGACCCAGTACTTC.

This chain joins TRBV6-6 and TRBJ2-3; 16 nucleotides match TRBD2. The ends lost 6 bases at V and 4 bases at J; junction bases unmatched: 10. Germline CDR1 is MNHNY and CDR2 is SVGAGI (reference sequence). The CDR3 has 18 amino acids. Written as DNA, the CDR3 is TGTGCCAGCAGCGGGGGACTAGCGGGGGGGCCTGAAGCAGATACGCAGTATTTT. Translated, it gives CASSGGLAGGPEADTQYF.

A few counts support this clonotype. This chain's CDR3 is CSAAGTAYQETQYF. The CDR3 DNA follows: TGCAGCGCCGCCGGGACAGCGTACCAAGAGACCCAGTACTTC. This chain connects TRBV29-1 to TRBJ2-5, with TRBD1 identical over 7 bases. Germline V lookup: CDR1 SQVTM, CDR2 ANQGSEA. The V and J ends lost 7 bases and 0 bases, in that order; junction bases with no gene match: 8. The CDR3 is 14 residues long.

The chain uses TRBV5-4 and TRBJ1-2; 9 nucleotides agree with TRBD1. V lost 4 bases to trimming and J lost 2 bases; unmatched junction nucleotides: 9. The CDR3 has 16 amino acids. Germline V gives CDR1 SGHNT, CDR2 YYREEE (reference sequence). The CDR3 DNA follows: TGTGCCAGCAGCCTATTCCGGACAGGGGACAACTATGGCTACACCTTC. Protein: CASSLFRTGDNYGYTF.

This clonotype was seen a few times. The chain combines TRBV11-1 with TRBJ1-1; D is unclear. Germline CDR1 and CDR2: SGHAT and FQDESV (reference sequence). The CDR3 has 12 amino acids. Trimming pared 8 bases from V and 1 base from J, leaving 8 bases between. The CDR3 is CASVPQNTEAFF. The CDR3 DNA reads TGTGCCAGCGTCCCGCAGAACACTGAAGCTTTCTTT.

This clonotype appeared a few times. CDR3 in amino acids: CASSPPGRIGEQYV. CDR3 nucleotide sequence: TGTGCCAGCTCACCGCCGGGACGGATAGGCGAGCAGTACGTC. The chain has TRBV18 and TRBJ2-7; D might be TRBD1 or TRBD2, each matching 5 bases. The ends were cut back, 3 bases at V and 6 bases at J, with 15 bases in the middle. The CDR3 runs 14 residues. CDR1 KGHSH and CDR2 LQKENI come from the germline V gene.

The genes are TRBV24-1 and TRBJ2-2, with D tentatively TRBD1 (7 bases). V dropped 3 bases and J dropped 6 bases, with 19 bases sitting between them. Germline values: CDR1 KGHDR, CDR2 SFDVKD. The CDR3 totals 17 residues. The CDR3 region is CATSDGGTVRIPGELFF. The CDR3 DNA reads as TGTGCCACCAGTGATGGGGGGACAGTTAGGATCCCCGGGGAGCTGTTTTTT.